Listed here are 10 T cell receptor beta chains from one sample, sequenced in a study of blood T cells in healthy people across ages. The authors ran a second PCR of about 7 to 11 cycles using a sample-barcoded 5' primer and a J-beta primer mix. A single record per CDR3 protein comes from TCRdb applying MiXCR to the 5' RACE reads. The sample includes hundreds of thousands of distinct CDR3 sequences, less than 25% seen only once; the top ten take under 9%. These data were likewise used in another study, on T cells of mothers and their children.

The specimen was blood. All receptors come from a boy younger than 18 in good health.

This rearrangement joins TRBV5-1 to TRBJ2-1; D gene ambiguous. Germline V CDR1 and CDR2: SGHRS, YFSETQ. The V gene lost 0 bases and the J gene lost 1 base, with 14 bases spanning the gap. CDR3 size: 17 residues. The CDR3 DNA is TGCGCCAGCAGCTTGGACCCATGGGGTCTATCCTACAATGAGCAGTTCTTC. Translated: CASSLDPWGLSYNEQFF.

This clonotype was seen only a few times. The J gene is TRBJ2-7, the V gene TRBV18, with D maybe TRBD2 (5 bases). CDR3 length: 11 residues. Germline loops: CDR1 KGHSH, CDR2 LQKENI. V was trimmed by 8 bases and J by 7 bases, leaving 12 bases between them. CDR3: CASQSSGEQYF. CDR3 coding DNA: TGTGCCAGCCAAAGTTCGGGGGAGCAGTACTTC.

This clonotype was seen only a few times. The CDR3 nucleotides read TGTGCCAGCAGCTTTCCTGACAGGAGCTCCTACGAGCAGTACTTC. Its protein product is CASSFPDRSSYEQYF. J is TRBJ2-7 and V is TRBV7-9, with TRBD1 as a possible D gene (6 bases). V lost 3 bases, J lost 0 bases, and 12 bases lay in between. Germline CDR1 and CDR2: SEHNR and FQNEAQ (reference sequence). The CDR3 has 15 amino acids.

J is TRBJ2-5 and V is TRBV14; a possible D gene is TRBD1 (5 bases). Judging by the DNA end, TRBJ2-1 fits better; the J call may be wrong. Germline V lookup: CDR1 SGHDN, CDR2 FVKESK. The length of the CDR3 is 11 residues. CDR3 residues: CASSRQYEQFF. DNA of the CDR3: TGTGCCAGCAGCCGACAGTATGAGCAGTTCTTC.

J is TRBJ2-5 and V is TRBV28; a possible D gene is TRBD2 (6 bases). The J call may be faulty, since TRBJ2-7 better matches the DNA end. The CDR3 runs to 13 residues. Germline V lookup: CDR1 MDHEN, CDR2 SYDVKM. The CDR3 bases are TGTGCCAGCAGTTTGGCGGGGTTCGGCGAGCAGTACTTC. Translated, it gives CASSLAGFGEQYF.

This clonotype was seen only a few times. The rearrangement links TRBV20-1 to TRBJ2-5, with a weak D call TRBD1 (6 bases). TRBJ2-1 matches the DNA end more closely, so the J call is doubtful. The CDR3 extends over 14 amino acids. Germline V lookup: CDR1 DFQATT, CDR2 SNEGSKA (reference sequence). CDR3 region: CSARGVTGINEQFF. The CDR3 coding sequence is TGCAGTGCTAGGGGGGTTACAGGGATCAATGAGCAGTTCTTC.

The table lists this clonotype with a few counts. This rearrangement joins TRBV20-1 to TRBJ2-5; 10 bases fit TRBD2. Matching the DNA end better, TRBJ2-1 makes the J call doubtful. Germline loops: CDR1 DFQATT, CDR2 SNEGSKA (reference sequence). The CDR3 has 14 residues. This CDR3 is CSAHGLAEYNEQFF. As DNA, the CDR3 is TGCAGTGCCCACGGACTAGCGGAGTACAATGAGCAGTTCTTC.

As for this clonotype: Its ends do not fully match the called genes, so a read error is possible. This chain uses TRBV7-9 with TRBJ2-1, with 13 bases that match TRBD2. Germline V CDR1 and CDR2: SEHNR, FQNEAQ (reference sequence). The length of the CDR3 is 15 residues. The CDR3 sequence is CASSLGGTSGTLWLF. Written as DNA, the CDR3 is TGTGCCAGCAGCTTAGGGGGGACTAGCGGGACCCTCTGGCTCTTC. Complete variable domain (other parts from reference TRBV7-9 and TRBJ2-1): DTGVSQNPRHKITKRGQNVTFRCDPISEHNRLYWYRQTLGQGPEFLTYFQNEAQLEKSRLLSDRFSAERPKGSFSTLEIQRTEQGDSAMYLCASSLGGTSGTLWLFGPGTRLTVL.

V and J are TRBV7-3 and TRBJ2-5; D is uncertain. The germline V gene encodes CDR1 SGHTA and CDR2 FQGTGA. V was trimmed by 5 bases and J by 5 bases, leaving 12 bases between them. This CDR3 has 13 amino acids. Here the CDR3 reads CASSHLIGETQYF. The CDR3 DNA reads TGTGCCAGCAGCCATTTAATAGGGGAGACCCAGTACTTC.

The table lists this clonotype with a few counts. CDR3 sequence reads: CSASASGDNQPQHF. The CDR3 bases are TGCAGTGCTAGTGCAAGTGGGGACAATCAGCCCCAGCATTTT. The chain has TRBV20-1 and TRBJ1-5; D gene unclear. The V gene's germline CDR1 is DFQATT and CDR2 SNEGSKA (reference sequence). Trimming took 3 bases from V and 3 from J, leaving 12 bases between them. The CDR3 loop spans 14 amino acids.